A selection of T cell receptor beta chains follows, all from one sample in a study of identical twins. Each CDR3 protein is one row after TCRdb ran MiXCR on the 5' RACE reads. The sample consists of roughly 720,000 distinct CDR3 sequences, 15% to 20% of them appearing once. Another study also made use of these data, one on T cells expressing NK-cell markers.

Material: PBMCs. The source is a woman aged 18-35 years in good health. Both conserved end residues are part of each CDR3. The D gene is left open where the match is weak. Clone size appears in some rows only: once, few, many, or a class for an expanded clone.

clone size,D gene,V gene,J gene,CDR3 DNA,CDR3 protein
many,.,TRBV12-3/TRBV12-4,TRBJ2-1,TGTGCCAGCAGTTCTCCAAATGAGCAGTTCTTC,CASSSPNEQFF
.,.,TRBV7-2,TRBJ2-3,TGTGCCAGCAGCGCGGCCCCCTCTGGGCGGTCCACAGATACGCAGTATTTT,CASSAAPSGRSTDTQYF
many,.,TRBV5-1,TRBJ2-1,TGCGCCAGCAGCTTTATAATACAGGGGGGGAATGAGCAGTTCTTC,CASSFIIQGGNEQFF
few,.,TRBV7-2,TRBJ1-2,TGTGCCAGCAGCTTAGAAGCGCAGGGAGCTAACTATGGCTACACCTTC,CASSLEAQGANYGYTF
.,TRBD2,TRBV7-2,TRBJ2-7,TGTGCCAGCCAACTAGCGGGGGCCCTCTACGAGCAGTACTTC,CASQLAGALYEQYF
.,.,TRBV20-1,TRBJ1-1,TGCAGTGCTTCATGGGGCTCCCGCATGAACACTGAAGCTTTCTTT,CSASWGSRMNTEAFF
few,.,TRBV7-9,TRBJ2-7,TGTGCCAGCAGAAGACTGCAAAGCGAGCAGTACTTC,CASRRLQSEQYF
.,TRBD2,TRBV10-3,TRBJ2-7,TGTGCCATCAGTGAGTCTATGCGGGGGGGCGAGCAGTACTTC,CAISESMRGGEQYF
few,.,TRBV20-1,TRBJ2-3,TGCAGTGCTAGTCTGGGGCAGACGTTCACAGATACGCAGTATTTT,CSASLGQTFTDTQYF
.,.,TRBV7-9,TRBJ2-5,TGTGCCAGCACCCCACGCTCGTCCAATCAAGAGACCCAGTACTTC,CASTPRSSNQETQYF
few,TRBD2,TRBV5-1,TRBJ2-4,TGCGCCAGCAGCCCTGTCCCCCAAGCGGGAGAGGTCAAAAACATTCAGTACTTC,CASSPVPQAGEVKNIQYF
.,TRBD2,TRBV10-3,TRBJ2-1,TGTGCCGTCGATGAGAATAGCGGGAGTCATGAGCAGTTCTTC,CAVDENSGSHEQFF
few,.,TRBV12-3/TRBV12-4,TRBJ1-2,TGTGCCAGCAGCCTCGCAAAGGGGCGGGGGTACGGCTACACCTTC,CASSLAKGRGYGYTF
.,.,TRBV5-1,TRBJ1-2,TGCGCCAGCAGCTTGGGAGCAGGAGTGACCTATGGCTACACCTTC,CASSLGAGVTYGYTF
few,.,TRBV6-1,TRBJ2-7,TGTGCCAGCAGAACCTCAGGGACTTCTAGCTCCTACGAGCAGTACTTC,CASRTSGTSSSYEQYF
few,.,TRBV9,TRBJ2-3,TGTGCCAGCAGCGTGGACAGCATAACAGATACGCAGTATTTT,CASSVDSITDTQYF
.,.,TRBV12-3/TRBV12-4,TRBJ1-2,TGTGCCAGCAGGGCCTCGGGAAGAGGCTACACCTTC,CASRASGRGYTF
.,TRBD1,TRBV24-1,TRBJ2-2,TGTGCCACCAGTGATAACGACAGGGTTACCGCCGGGGAGCTGTTTTTT,CATSDNDRVTAGELFF
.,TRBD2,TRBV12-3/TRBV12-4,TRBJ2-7,TGTGCCAGCAGTCCTACCGGGACTAACTCCTACGAGCAGTACTTC,CASSPTGTNSYEQYF
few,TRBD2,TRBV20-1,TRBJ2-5,TGCAGTGCTAGAGATCGGGGGGAACTCACTCAAGAGACCCAGTACTTC,CSARDRGELTQETQYF
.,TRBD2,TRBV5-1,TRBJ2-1,TGCGCCAGCAGCGGGGGACTAGCGGTACACAATGAGCAGTTCTTC,CASSGGLAVHNEQFF
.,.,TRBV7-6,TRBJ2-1,TGTGCCAGCAGCTCTTACCGGGGCGCCAATGAGCAGTTCTTC,CASSSYRGANEQFF
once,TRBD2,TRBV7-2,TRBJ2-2,TGTGCCAGCAGCTTACTTACTAGCGGGAGTTTTACCGGGGAGCTGTTTTTT,CASSLLTSGSFTGELFF
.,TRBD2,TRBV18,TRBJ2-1,TGTGCCAGCTCACAGACTAGCGGCGACAATGAGCAGTTCTTC,CASSQTSGDNEQFF
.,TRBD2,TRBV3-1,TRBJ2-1,TGTGCCAGCAGCCAAGTAGCGGGAGGGTACAATGAGCAGTTCTTC,CASSQVAGGYNEQFF
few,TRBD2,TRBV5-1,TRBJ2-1,TGCGCCAGCAGCTTGGAGCGGGAGTACGGGGAGCAGTTCTTC,CASSLEREYGEQFF
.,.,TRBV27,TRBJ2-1,TGTGCCAGCAGTTTAGAGTATCGGGGGCTTAATGAGCAGTTCTTC,CASSLEYRGLNEQFF
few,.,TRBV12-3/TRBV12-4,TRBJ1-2,TGTGCCAGCAGTTTAGGGGTTCCTTCATCGTATGGCTACACCTTC,CASSLGVPSSYGYTF
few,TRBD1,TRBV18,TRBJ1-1,TGTGCCAGCTCACCGGGACAGTCAAGAACTGAAGCTTTCTTT,CASSPGQSRTEAFF
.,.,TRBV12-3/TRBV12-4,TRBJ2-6,TGTGCCAGCAGTCCCCAACGGGTTGGGGCCAACGTCCTGACTTTC,CASSPQRVGANVLTF
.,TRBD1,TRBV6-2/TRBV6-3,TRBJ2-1,TGTGCCAGCACCCGCAGGACAGGGTTTAATGAGCAGTTCTTC,CASTRRTGFNEQFF
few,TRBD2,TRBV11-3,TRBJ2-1,TGTGCCAGCAGCTTACCAGGGACTAGCGGGGCAGGCAGTGAGCAGTTCTTC,CASSLPGTSGAGSEQFF